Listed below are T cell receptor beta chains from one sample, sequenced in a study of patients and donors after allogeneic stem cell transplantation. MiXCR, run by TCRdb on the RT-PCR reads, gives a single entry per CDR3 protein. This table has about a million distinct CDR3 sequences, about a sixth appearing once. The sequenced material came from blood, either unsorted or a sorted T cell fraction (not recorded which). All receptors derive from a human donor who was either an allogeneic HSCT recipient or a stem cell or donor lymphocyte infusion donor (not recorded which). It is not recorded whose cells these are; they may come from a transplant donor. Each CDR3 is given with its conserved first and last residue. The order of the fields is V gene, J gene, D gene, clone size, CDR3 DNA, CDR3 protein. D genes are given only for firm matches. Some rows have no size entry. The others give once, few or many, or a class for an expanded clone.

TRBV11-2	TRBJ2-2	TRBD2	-	TGTGCCAGCAGCTTGAGGCCCGGGTTTGGCGGGAGGGCCATCAACACCGGGGAGCTGTTTTTT	CASSLRPGFGGRAINTGELFF
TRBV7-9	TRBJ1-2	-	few	TGTGCCAGCAGCTTAGGGCAGCAGGTTTACTATGGCTACACCTTC	CASSLGQQVYYGYTF
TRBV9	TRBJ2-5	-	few	TGTGCCAGCAATCCCTGGGGGGGCCGCGGACAGACCCAGTACTTC	CASNPWGGRGQTQYF
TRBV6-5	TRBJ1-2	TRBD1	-	TGTGCCAGCAGTTGGGACAGGGGGCCCCCGTCATATGGCTACACCTTC	CASSWDRGPPSYGYTF
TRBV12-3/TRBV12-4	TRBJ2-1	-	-	TGTGCCAGCAGGGGGGGAAGGGACATCAACTCCTACAATGAGCAGTTCTTC	CASRGGRDINSYNEQFF
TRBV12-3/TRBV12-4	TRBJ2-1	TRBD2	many	TGTGCCAGCAGTTTAGGGCGGGAGGGTAATTACAATGAGCAGTTCTTC	CASSLGREGNYNEQFF
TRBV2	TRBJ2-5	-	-	TGTGCCAGCAGAAGTGCCCAAGAGACCCAGTACTTC	CASRSAQETQYF
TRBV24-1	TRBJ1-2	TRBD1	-	TGTGCCACCAGCCGGGGACAGGCCTATGGCTACACCTTC	CATSRGQAYGYTF
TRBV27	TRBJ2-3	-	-	TGTGCCAGCAGCTGGGACCCTATCAGCACAGATACGCAGTATTTT	CASSWDPISTDTQYF
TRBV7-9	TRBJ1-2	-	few	TGTGCCAGCAGCTTAGTTCGGGGTTCCAACTATGGCTACACCTTC	CASSLVRGSNYGYTF
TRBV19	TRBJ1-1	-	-	TGTGCCAGTAGTATACGGGTTCGGGCTGAAGCTTTCTTT	CASSIRVRAEAFF
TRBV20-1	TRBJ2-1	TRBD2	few	TGCAGTGCTAGAGCAGCGGGACCCTACAATGAGCAGTTCTTC	CSARAAGPYNEQFF
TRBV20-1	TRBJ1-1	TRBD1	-	TGCAGTGCTACTACCGGGACAGTCAAGAACACTGAAGCTTTCTTT	CSATTGTVKNTEAFF
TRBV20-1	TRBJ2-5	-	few	TGCAGTGCTAGTTCGGCGGGGAAAGAGACCCAGTACTTC	CSASSAGKETQYF
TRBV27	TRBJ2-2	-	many	TGTGCCAGCAGCTTCTATCAGGGAGACACCGGGGAGCTGTTTTTT	CASSFYQGDTGELFF
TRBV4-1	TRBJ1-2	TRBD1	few	TGCGCCAGCAGCCAACCTAGGACAGGGGAAGACTATGGCTACACCTTC	CASSQPRTGEDYGYTF
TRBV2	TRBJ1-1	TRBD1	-	TGTGCCAGCAGCCTACAGGGGGTGGGTGGCGCTGAAGCTTTCTTT	CASSLQGVGGAEAFF
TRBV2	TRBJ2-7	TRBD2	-	TGTGCCAGCAGGTCCTCGGGGGGGGTCTCCTACGAGCAGTACTTC	CASRSSGGVSYEQYF
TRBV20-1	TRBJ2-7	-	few	TGCAGTGCCAACAGGGAGTACGAGCAGTACTTC	CSANREYEQYF
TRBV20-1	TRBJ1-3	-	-	TGCAGTGCCAAAGGGAGATCGTCTGGAAACACCATATATTTT	CSAKGRSSGNTIYF
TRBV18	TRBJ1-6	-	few	TGTGCCAGCTCACCATTTGGCGTTAATTCACCCCTCCACTTT	CASSPFGVNSPLHF
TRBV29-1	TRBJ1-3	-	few	TGCAGCGTTGCGGTCAGGGCGGAATTCTCTGGAAACACCATATATTTT	CSVAVRAEFSGNTIYF
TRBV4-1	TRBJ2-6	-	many	TGCGCCAGCAGCCCAGAGGAGGTCTCTGGGGCCAACGTCCTGACTTTC	CASSPEEVSGANVLTF
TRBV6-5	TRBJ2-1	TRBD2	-	TGTGCCAGCAGTTACTCCCCCAAGGGAGGGGCGGGAAATGAGCAGTTCTTC	CASSYSPKGGAGNEQFF
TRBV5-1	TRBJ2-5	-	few	TGCGCCAGCAGTCCGGGGAACGGAAAGACCCAGTACTTC	CASSPGNGKTQYF
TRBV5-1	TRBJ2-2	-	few	TGCGCCAGCAGCTTGGTTGTCTTTGAGGAGCTGTTTTTT	CASSLVVFEELFF
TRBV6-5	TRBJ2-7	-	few	TGTGCCACCTACAGAGCCTACGAGCAGTACTTC	CATYRAYEQYF
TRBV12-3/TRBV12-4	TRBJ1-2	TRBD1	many	TGTGCCAGCAGGAGTCCCAACAGGGGATATGGCTACACCTTC	CASRSPNRGYGYTF
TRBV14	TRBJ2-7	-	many	TGTGCCAGCAGCCAAGTAATTGTGAGACCCTACGAGCAGTACTTC	CASSQVIVRPYEQYF
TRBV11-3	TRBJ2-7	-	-	TGTGCCAGCAGCGACTCCAGCAACGAGCAGTACTTC	CASSDSSNEQYF
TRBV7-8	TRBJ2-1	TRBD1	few	TGTGCCAGCAGCTCCTCGACGACAGGGACCAATGAGCAGTTCTTC	CASSSSTTGTNEQFF
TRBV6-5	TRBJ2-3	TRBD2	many	TGTGCCAGCAGTTACCGGACTAGCGGGGACCCAGATACGCAGTATTTT	CASSYRTSGDPDTQYF
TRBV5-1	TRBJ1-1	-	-	TGCGCCAGCAGCTTCGGACCGACTAACACTGAAGCTTTCTTT	CASSFGPTNTEAFF
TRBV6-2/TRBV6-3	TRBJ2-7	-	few	TGTGCCAGCAGTTACGCCAGGGGCCAGGGTAACGAGCAGTACTTC	CASSYARGQGNEQYF
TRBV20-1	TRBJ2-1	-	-	TGCAGTGCCCCCGGAGGGGACTCGCCCCTCGCTGTGGGTGAGCAGTTCTTC	CSAPGGDSPLAVGEQFF
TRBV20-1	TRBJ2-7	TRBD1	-	TGCAGTGCTATCGGACAGGGGCCCTACGAGCAGTACTTC	CSAIGQGPYEQYF
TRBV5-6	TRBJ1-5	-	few	TGTGCCAGCAGCCCAAATGGACCGTATAGCAATCAGCCCCAGCATTTT	CASSPNGPYSNQPQHF
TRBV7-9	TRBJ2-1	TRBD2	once	TGTGCCAGCAGCTTAAAAGGAGGGCTAGCGGGCTACGGTGAGCAGTTCTTC	CASSLKGGLAGYGEQFF
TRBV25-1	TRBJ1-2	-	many	TGTGCCAGCAGTGAGTTGGGCTATGGCTACACCTTC	CASSELGYGYTF
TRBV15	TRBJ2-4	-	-	TGTGCCACCAGCAGAGATCGGGCAGGGGCGATCTTC	CATSRDRAGAIF
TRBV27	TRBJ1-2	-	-	TGTGCCAGCAGTTTATTGGGCGGGGGCTCGAGAAATGGCTACACCTTC	CASSLLGGGSRNGYTF
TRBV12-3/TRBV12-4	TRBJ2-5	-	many	TGTGCCAGCAGTTTAAACCCACGTCGCGAGACCCAGTACTTC	CASSLNPRRETQYF
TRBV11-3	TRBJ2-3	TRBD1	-	TGTGCCAGCAGCTTAGATCAGGGGGCAGATACGCAGTATTTT	CASSLDQGADTQYF
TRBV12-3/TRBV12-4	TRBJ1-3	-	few	TGTGCCAGCAGTTTTCAGGGAAACACCATATATTTT	CASSFQGNTIYF
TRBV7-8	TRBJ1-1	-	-	TGTGCCAGCAGAAAGGACCTCATGAACACTGAAGCTTTCTTT	CASRKDLMNTEAFF
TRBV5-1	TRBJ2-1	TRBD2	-	TGCGCCAGCAGCTCCACTCGACTAGCTGGTGAGCAGTTCTTC	CASSSTRLAGEQFF
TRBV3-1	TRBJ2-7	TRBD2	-	TGTGCCAGCAGCCTAACGGGACTAGGGGCCTACGAGCAGTACTTC	CASSLTGLGAYEQYF
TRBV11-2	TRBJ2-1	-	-	TGTGCCAGCAGCCCCCAGGGTATGGCAGGGAGCTCCTACAATGAGCAGTTCTTC	CASSPQGMAGSSYNEQFF
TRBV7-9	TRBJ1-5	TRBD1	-	TGTGCCAGCAGCTTAGGCCAGGGGGTGGCTCAGCCCCAGCATTTT	CASSLGQGVAQPQHF
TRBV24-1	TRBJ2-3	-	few	TGTGCCACCAGTGCCTTGGACTACCGCACAGATACGCAGTATTTT	CATSALDYRTDTQYF
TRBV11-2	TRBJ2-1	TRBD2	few	TGTGCCAGCACCGGAGCGGGCGGGAGGCCCAGGCGGTACAATGAGCAGTTCTTC	CASTGAGGRPRRYNEQFF
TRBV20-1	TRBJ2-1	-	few	TGCAGTGCCCAGAGGGGGGAGGGCCTTATAACCAATGAGCAGTTCTTC	CSAQRGEGLITNEQFF
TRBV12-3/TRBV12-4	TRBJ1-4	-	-	TGTGCCAGCACCCCAACCGGGTTTAATGAAAAACTGTTTTTT	CASTPTGFNEKLFF
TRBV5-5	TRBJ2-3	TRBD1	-	TGTGCCAGCAGTTCGATTGACAGGGACGCAGATACGCAGTATTTT	CASSSIDRDADTQYF
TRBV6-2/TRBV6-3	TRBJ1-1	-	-	TGTGCCAGCAGTCCCCTGTTGGAGACGAACACTGAAGCTTTCTTT	CASSPLLETNTEAFF
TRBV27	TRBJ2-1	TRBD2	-	TGTGCCAGCAGTTTCGAGGGGACTAACTACAATGAGCAGTTCTTC	CASSFEGTNYNEQFF
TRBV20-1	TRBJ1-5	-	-	TGCAGTGCTAAGCGGGAACGGAAGCAGCCCCAGCATTTT	CSAKRERKQPQHF
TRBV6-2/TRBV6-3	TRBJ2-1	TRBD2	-	TGTGCCAGCAGTTACGGTCGGGGGGGGCTCTTC	CASSYGRGGLF
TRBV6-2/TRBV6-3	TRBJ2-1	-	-	TGTGCCAGCAGTCCTCACCGGGGCAGATACAATGAGCAGTTCTTC	CASSPHRGRYNEQFF